A single sample is the source of the 3 T cell receptor beta chains below, sequenced in a study of beta chain features in type 1 diabetes (dated by TCRdb to 2016 to 2018). The protocol used for the library was the immunoSEQ multiplex PCR assay. The entire amount of isolated RNA was reverse transcribed using the High Capacity cDNA Reverse Transcription Kit, so the sequenced TCRB transcripts were expressed ones. TCRdb obtained this table from immuneACCESS and retained in-frame rearrangements with V and J assigned. These tables miss some clones; where compared with another copy, unresolved V genes account for less than half of the shortfall, and the remainder is unexplained. Counted in this sample were some 230,000 clones; about 10% of them appeared once. The ten largest clones represent less than 0.035% of the sample. Source material: naive CD4+ T cells from blood. Taken with the paper, the label for cell subset or site translates to: true naive CD4+ T cells. The receptor set was obtained from a woman aged 18-35 years in good health.

The V call is TRBV5-1, the J call TRBJ2-1; D unresolved. This CDR3 comprises 16 residues. From germline, CDR1 is SGHRS and CDR2 YFSETQ. Deletions cut 1 base from V and 0 bases from J, with 11 bases between. The CDR3 region is CASSLSAVSSYNEQFF. The CDR3 nucleotides are TGCGCCAGCAGCTTGTCTGCTGTTAGCTCCTACAATGAGCAGTTCTTC.

This chain links TRBV5-6 with TRBJ2-2; 9 bases fit TRBD1. Losses at the gene ends were 0 bases for V and 6 bases for J; bases not matched to a gene: 3. Per germline, CDR1 SGHDT and CDR2 YYEEEE. There are 15 residues in the CDR3. The CDR3, as DNA: TGTGCCAGCAGCTTGGACAGGGGGCGGGCCGGGGAGCTGTTTTTT. It specifies CASSLDRGRAGELFF.

CDR3 in DNA: TGTGCCAGCAGCGTAGTATCGACTAGCGGGGGTCACTACAATGAGCAGTTCTTC. It translates to CASSVVSTSGGHYNEQFF. The J gene is TRBJ2-1, the V gene TRBV9; 12 bases align to TRBD2. Germline V gene sequence: CDR1 SGDLS, CDR2 YYNGEE. V lost 0 bases to trimming and J lost 3 bases; unmatched junction nucleotides: 7. CDR3 length: 18 residues.